The 18 T cell receptor beta chains given below trace back to one sample, sequenced in a study of blood T cell repertoires in COVID-19. Profiling relied on immunoSEQ multiplex PCR, and the TCRdb table lists in-frame clones only, not all of them. The data contain 250,000 to 300,000 clones, 86% of them seen just once; the ten biggest clones take up about an eighth. The specimen was peripheral blood. These TCRs come from a woman in her 70s with COVID-19, enrolled during active disease.

The V gene is TRBV7-2, the J gene TRBJ2-3; 7 positions agree with TRBD2. CDR3 length: 15 residues. With 5 bases clipped from V and 6 bases from J, the junction kept 11 bases outside the gene matches. The germline gives CDR1 SGHTA, CDR2 FQGNSA. The CDR3 spells CASSGGGNPWDTQYF. In DNA form, the CDR3 reads TGTGCCAGCAGCGGGGGGGGGAACCCTTGGGATACGCAGTATTTT.

The chain couples TRBV2 to TRBJ2-2; 12 nucleotides match TRBD1. This CDR3 has 17 amino acids. V trimming: 10 bases; J trimming: 0 bases; junction bases outside the gene matches: 9. CDR1 SNHLY and CDR2 FYNNEI come from the germline V gene. The DNA for the CDR3 is TGTGCCACATCCGGGACAGGGGGCCCTGCGAACACCGGGGAGCTGTTTTTT. It translates to CATSGTGGPANTGELFF.

The V gene is TRBV18, the J gene TRBJ1-4, with 8 nucleotides matching TRBD1. The V gene's germline CDR1 is KGHSH and CDR2 LQKENI. CDR3 length: 14 amino acids. Trimming at V came to 6 bases and at J to 4 bases, leaving 4 bases not matched to a gene. The CDR3 coding sequence is TGTGCCAGCTCGTCTGGACAGGGTAATGAAAAACTGTTTTTT. Encoded protein: CASSSGQGNEKLFF.

This clone occurred once. The J gene is TRBJ2-2, the V gene TRBV5-1; the match to TRBD2 covers 9 bases. The CDR3 is made up of 15 amino acids. Germline trimming cut 10 bases from V and 4 bases from J; bases unmatched to any gene: 11. Germline-derived CDR1 and CDR2 are SGHRS and YFSETQ. The CDR3 spells CARIGGGAGTGELFF. In DNA form, the CDR3 reads TGCGCCCGCATCGGCGGGGGGGCCGGCACCGGGGAGCTGTTTTTT.

This clone was found a few times. This chain links TRBV5-1 with TRBJ1-1, with 9 positions matching TRBD1. Germline V gene data show CDR1 as SGHRS and CDR2 as YFSETQ. The CDR3 covers 15 residues. Losses at the gene ends were 4 bases for V and 0 bases for J; bases not matched to a gene: 4. CDR3 residues: CASSTGQGMNTEAFF. The CDR3 DNA reads as TGCGCCAGCAGCACCGGACAGGGGATGAACACTGAAGCTTTCTTT. Looking up the rest from reference TRBV5-1 and TRBJ1-1 gives the full variable domain: KAGVTQTPRYLIKTRGQQVTLSCSPISGHRSVSWYQQTPGQGLQFLFEYFSETQRNKGNFPGRFSGRQFSNSRSEMNVSTLELGDSALYLCASSTGQGMNTEAFFGQGTRLTVV.

The sample holds one count of this clone. The chain employs TRBV19 and TRBJ2-3, with 7 bases lining up with TRBD1. CDR1 is LNHDA and CDR2 is SQIVND in the germline V gene (reference sequence). With 9 bases clipped from V and 3 bases from J, the junction kept 9 bases outside the gene matches. There are 14 residues in the CDR3. DNA of the CDR3: TGTGCCAGCTTCGGCAGGGGGAAAACAGATACGCAGTATTTT. Amino acids: CASFGRGKTDTQYF.

This chain links TRBV2 with TRBJ2-2; D ambiguous. The CDR3 spans 13 residues. CDR1 is SNHLY and CDR2 is FYNNEI in the germline V gene. Trimming removed 3 bases at V and 5 bases at J, with 7 bases between. For the CDR3, the DNA is TGTGCCAGCAGTGATACTGATACCGGGGAGCTGTTTTTT. Amino acids: CASSDTDTGELFF.

J is TRBJ2-7 and V is TRBV4-2; 12 nucleotides match TRBD2. CDR3 length equals 16 residues. The trim removed 3 bases at V and 4 bases at J, leaving 7 bases unmatched. Germline assignment: CDR1 LGHNA and CDR2 YNFKEQ. The CDR3 nucleotides are TGTGCCAGCAGCCAGGACGGACTAGCGGGGAGGTACGAGCAGTACTTC. Protein product: CASSQDGLAGRYEQYF.

The rearrangement links TRBV10-3 to TRBJ2-1; 9 bases are shared with TRBD2. Losses at the gene ends were 6 bases for V and 3 bases for J; bases not matched to a gene: 3. Germline V lookup: CDR1 ENHRY, CDR2 SYGVKD. This CDR3 comprises 14 residues. The CDR3 is CAIRSSGDYNEQFF. Written as DNA, the CDR3 is TGTGCCATCAGGTCTAGCGGGGACTACAATGAGCAGTTCTTC.

The V gene is TRBV20-1, the J gene TRBJ2-4; TRBD2 matches at 7 bases. Germline lookup yields CDR1 DFQATT and CDR2 SNEGSKA (reference sequence). CDR3 size: 14 residues. The ends lost 3 bases at V and 0 bases at J; junction bases unmatched: 2. The chain's CDR3 is CSASTGGAKNIQYF. For the CDR3, the DNA is TGCAGTGCTAGTACGGGGGGAGCCAAAAACATTCAGTACTTC.

CDR3: CASSYPRGDSNQPQHF. CDR3 DNA sequence: TGTGCCAGCAGTTACCCCCGGGGGGATAGCAATCAGCCCCAGCATTTT. This sequence joins TRBV6-6 and TRBJ1-5; D is possibly TRBD1 (5 bases). V was pared by 2 bases and J by 0 bases, with 11 bases between. The length of the CDR3 is 16 residues. Germline V gives CDR1 MNHNY, CDR2 SVGAGI (reference sequence).

The chain couples TRBV19 to TRBJ1-4; tentative D call: TRBD1 (5 bases). CDR3 size: 15 residues. V lost 8 bases and J 5 bases, leaving 18 bases between the germline ends. CDR1 is LNHDA, CDR2 SQIVND, per germline (reference sequence). CDR3 coding DNA: TGTGCCAGTCAGCAGGGCTCCTACTTAAATGAAAAACTGTTTTTT. Its translation is CASQQGSYLNEKLFF.

The chain has TRBV29-1 and TRBJ1-2; no firm D call. V lost 3 bases to trimming and J lost 0 bases, with 8 bases between them. This CDR3 spans 13 amino acids. In germline, CDR1 is SQVTM, CDR2 ANQGSEA. The CDR3 bases are TGCAGCGTTGAGCCGGGATCTAACTATGGCTACACCTTC. This encodes CSVEPGSNYGYTF.

The chain recombines TRBV7-9 with TRBJ2-2, with 7 bases fitting TRBD1. V shed 3 bases and J 4 bases; nucleotides not matched to a gene: 5. The CDR3 covers 15 residues. Germline V gene sequence: CDR1 SEHNR, CDR2 FQNEAQ (reference sequence). The CDR3 reads CASSFFSGGTGELFF. CDR3 nucleotide sequence: TGTGCCAGCAGCTTCTTTTCAGGGGGCACCGGGGAGCTGTTTTTT.

The chain employs TRBV27 and TRBJ1-6; TRBD1 aligns across 10 bases. J gave up 8 bases and V 1 base, and 5 bases lay outside the gene matches. The germline V gene has CDR1 MNHEY and CDR2 SMNVEV (reference sequence). The CDR3 runs to 16 residues. CDR3 amino acids: CASSLLGQGIHSPLHF. CDR3 DNA sequence: TGTGCCAGCAGTTTATTGGGACAGGGGATACATTCACCCCTCCACTTT.

This clone showed up just once. The V and J genes are TRBV5-1 and TRBJ2-1; perhaps TRBD1 as D (5 bases). This CDR3 is built from 15 residues. Germline-derived CDR1 and CDR2 are SGHRS and YFSETQ. V was shortened by 4 bases and J by 4 bases, with 15 bases between the two germline ends. This CDR3 reads CASSRQNPFYNEQFF. CDR3 nucleotide sequence: TGCGCCAGCAGCCGACAGAACCCGTTTTACAATGAGCAGTTCTTC. The entire variable domain, with the rest obtained from reference TRBV5-1 and TRBJ2-1, is as follows: KAGVTQTPRYLIKTRGQQVTLSCSPISGHRSVSWYQQTPGQGLQFLFEYFSETQRNKGNFPGRFSGRQFSNSRSEMNVSTLELGDSALYLCASSRQNPFYNEQFFGPGTRLTVL.

The chain carries TRBV5-1 and TRBJ2-5, with TRBD2 matching over 9 bases. The CDR3 runs to 17 residues. With 1 base clipped from V and 9 bases from J, the junction kept 16 bases outside the gene matches. CDR1 and CDR2 from the germline V gene are SGHRS and YFSETQ. The CDR3 is CASSLYSPSGGRTSQYF. DNA for the CDR3: TGCGCCAGCAGCTTGTATTCCCCAAGCGGGGGGCGTACCTCCCAGTACTTC.

This rearrangement joins TRBV18 to TRBJ2-1, with D maybe TRBD2 (9 bases). Germline V gives CDR1 KGHSH, CDR2 LQKENI. This CDR3 has 17 residues. The V gene lost 1 base and the J gene lost 8 bases, with 21 bases spanning the gap. The DNA of the CDR3 is TGTGCCAGCTCACCACGACGGGCAGCGGGGGGACAGGATGAGCAGTTCTTC. This translates into CASSPRRAAGGQDEQFF.